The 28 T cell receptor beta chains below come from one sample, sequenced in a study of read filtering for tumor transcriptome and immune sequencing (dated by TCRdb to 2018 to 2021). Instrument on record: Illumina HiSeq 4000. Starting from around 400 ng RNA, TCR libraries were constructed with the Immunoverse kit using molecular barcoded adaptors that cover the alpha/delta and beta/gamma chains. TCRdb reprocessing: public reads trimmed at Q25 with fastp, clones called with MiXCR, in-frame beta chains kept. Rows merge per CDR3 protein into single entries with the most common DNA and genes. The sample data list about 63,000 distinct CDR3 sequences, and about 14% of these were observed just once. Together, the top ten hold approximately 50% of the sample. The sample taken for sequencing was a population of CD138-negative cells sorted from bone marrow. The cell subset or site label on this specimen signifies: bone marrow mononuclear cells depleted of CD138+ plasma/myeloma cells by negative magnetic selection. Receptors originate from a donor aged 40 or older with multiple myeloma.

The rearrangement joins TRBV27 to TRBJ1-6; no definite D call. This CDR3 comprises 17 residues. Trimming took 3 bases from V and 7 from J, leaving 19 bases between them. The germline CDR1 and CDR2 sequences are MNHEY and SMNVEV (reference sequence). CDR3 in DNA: TGTGCCAGCAGTTTGAGGCCGACATCTGTTACGAATTCACCCCTCCACTTT. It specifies CASSLRPTSVTNSPLHF.

The CDR3 bases are TGTGCCAGCAGTTTAGCGGGAGGGCCGAAAGATGAGCAGTTCTTC. Translated: CASSLAGGPKDEQFF. V is TRBV12-3 or TRBV12-4 and J is TRBJ2-1; 7 bases are a match to TRBD2. Unmatched junction bases numbered 7, after V lost 0 bases and J lost 8 bases. This CDR3 is 15 amino acids long.

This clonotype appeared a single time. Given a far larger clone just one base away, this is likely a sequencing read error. The CDR3 region has the DNA TGTGCCAGCAGCTTAAATTTGACCGGGTCTAATGAAAAACTGTTTTTT. This translates into CASSLNLTGSNEKLFF. The chain employs TRBV11-1 and TRBJ1-4, with D hard to call. The CDR3 loop spans 16 amino acids. V dropped 2 bases and J dropped 3 bases, with 13 bases sitting between them. Germline V gene lookup returns CDR1 SGHAT and CDR2 FQDESV (reference sequence). Supplemented by reference TRBV11-1 and TRBJ1-4, the full variable domain reads EAEVAQSPRYKITEKSQAVAFWCDPISGHATLYWYRQILGQGPELLVQFQDESVVDDSQLPKDRFSAERLKGVDSTLKIQPAELGDSAMYLCASSLNLTGSNEKLFFGSGTQLSVL.

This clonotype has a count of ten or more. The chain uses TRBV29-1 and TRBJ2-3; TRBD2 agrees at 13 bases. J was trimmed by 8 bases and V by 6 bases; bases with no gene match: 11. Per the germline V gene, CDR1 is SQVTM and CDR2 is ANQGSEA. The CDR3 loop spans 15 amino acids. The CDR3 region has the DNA TGCAGCGTAGAACCCCGGACTAGCGGGAGTGCTACGCAGTATTTT. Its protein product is CSVEPRTSGSATQYF.

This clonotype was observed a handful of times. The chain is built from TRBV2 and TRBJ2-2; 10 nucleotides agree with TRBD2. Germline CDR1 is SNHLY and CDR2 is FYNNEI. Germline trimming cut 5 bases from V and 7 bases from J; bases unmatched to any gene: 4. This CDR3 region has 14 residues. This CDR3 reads CASSSGRAGGELFF. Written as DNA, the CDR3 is TGTGCCAGCAGTAGCGGGAGGGCCGGCGGGGAGCTGTTTTTT. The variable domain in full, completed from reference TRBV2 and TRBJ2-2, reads EPEVTQTPSHQVTQMGQEVILRCVPISNHLYFYWYRQILGQKVEFLVSFYNNEISEKSEIFDDQFSVERPDGSNFTLKIRSTKLEDSAMYFCASSSGRAGGELFFGEGSRLTVL.

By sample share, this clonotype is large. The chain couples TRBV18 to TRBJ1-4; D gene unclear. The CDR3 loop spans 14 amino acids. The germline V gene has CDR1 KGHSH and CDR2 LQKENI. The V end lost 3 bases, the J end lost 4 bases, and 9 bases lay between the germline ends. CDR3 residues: CASSPGENNEKLFF. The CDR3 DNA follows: TGTGCCAGCTCACCCGGAGAGAATAATGAAAAACTGTTTTTT.

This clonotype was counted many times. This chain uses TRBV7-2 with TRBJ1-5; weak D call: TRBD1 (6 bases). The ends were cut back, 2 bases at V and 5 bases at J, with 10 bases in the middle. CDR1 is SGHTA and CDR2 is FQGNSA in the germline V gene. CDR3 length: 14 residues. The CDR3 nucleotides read TGTGCCAGCAGCTTAACGGCAGGGGATCAGCCCCAGCATTTT. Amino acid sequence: CASSLTAGDQPQHF.

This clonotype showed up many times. CDR3 region: CASSSGWGTSPNEQFF. For the CDR3, the DNA is TGTGCCAGCAGCTCCGGTTGGGGTACTAGCCCCAATGAGCAGTTCTTC. The J gene is TRBJ2-1, the V gene TRBV6-2 or TRBV6-3; tentatively, D is TRBD2 (6 bases). Germline V gene lookup returns CDR1 MNHEY and CDR2 SVGEGT. V lost 6 bases and J 6 bases, leaving 21 bases between the germline ends. The CDR3 is 16 residues long.

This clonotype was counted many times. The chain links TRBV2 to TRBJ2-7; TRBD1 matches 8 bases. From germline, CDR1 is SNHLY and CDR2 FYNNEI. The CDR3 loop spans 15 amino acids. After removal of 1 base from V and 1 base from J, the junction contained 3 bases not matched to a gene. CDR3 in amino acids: CASSEVRGQSYEQYF. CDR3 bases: TGTGCCAGCAGTGAAGTCAGGGGGCAGTCCTACGAGCAGTACTTC.

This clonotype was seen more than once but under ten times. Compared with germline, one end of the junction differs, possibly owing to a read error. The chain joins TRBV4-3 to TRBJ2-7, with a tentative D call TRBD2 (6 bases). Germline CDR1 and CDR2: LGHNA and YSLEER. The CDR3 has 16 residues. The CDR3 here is CACSQGSQEGSYEQYF. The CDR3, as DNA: TGCGCCTGCAGCCAAGGCAGTCAGGAGGGCTCCTACGAGCAGTACTTC.

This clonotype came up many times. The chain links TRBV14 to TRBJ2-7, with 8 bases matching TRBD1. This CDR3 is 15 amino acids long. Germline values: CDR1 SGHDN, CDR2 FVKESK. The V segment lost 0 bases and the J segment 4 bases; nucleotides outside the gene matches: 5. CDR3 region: CASSQEWTGKYEQYF. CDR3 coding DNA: TGTGCCAGCAGCCAAGAGTGGACAGGGAAGTACGAGCAGTACTTC.

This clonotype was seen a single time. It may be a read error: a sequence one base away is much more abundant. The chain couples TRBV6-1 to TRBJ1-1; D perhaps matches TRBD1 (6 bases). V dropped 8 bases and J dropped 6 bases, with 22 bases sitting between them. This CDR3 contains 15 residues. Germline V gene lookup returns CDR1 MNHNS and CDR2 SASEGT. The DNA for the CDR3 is TGTGCCAGCGGTCTCAAATGGGGGGGGGCAGCTGAAGCTTTCTTT. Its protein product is CASGLKWGGAAEAFF.

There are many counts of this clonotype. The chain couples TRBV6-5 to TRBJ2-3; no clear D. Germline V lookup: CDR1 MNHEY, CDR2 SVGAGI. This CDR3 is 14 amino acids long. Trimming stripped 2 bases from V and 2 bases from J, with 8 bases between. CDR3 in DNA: TGTGCCAGCAGTTACAGAGAAGCCACAGATACGCAGTATTTT. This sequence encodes CASSYREATDTQYF.

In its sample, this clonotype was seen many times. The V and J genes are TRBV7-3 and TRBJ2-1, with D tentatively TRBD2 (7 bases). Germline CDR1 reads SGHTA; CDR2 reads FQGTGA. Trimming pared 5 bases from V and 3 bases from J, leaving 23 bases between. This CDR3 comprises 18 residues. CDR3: CASSQRGGGLPDYNEQFF. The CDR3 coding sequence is TGTGCCAGCAGCCAGAGGGGGGGAGGACTACCAGACTACAATGAGCAGTTCTTC.

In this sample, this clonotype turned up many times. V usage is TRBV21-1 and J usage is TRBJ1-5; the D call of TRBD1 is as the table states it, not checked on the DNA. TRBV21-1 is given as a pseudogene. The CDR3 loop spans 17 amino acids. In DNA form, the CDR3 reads TGTGCCAGCAGCATGAGGACAGGGTTCGGACAGAATCAGCCCCAGCATTTT. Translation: CASSMRTGFGQNQPQHF.

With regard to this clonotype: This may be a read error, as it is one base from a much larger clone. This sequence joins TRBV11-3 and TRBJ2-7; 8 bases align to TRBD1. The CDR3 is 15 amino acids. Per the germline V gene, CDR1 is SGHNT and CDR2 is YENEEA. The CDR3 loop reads CVSSRDRGGRMEQYF. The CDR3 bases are TGTGTCAGCAGCCGTGACAGGGGAGGTCGAATGGAGCAGTACTTC. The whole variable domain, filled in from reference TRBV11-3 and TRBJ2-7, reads EAGVVQSPRYKIIEKKQPVAFWCNPISGHNTLYWYLQNLGQGPELLIRYENEEAVDDSQLPKDRFSAERLKGVDSTLKIQPAELGDSAVYLCVSSRDRGGRMEQYFGPGTRLTVT.

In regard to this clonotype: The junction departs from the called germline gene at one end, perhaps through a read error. The CDR3 loop is CANSQGVGTGVYEQYF. The CDR3 DNA reads TGTGCCAACAGCCAAGGTGTAGGGACAGGGGTCTACGAGCAGTACTTC. The chain couples TRBV14 to TRBJ2-7; 10 positions agree with TRBD1. This CDR3 has 16 amino acids. Germline values: CDR1 SGHDN, CDR2 FVKESK.

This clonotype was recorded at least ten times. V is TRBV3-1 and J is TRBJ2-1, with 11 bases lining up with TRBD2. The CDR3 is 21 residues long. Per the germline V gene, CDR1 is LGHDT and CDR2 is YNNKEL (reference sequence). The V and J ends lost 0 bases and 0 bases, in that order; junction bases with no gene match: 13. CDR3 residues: CASSQERDSGLAESSYNEQFF. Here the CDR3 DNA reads TGTGCCAGCAGCCAAGAAAGAGATTCGGGACTAGCGGAGAGCTCCTACAATGAGCAGTTCTTC.

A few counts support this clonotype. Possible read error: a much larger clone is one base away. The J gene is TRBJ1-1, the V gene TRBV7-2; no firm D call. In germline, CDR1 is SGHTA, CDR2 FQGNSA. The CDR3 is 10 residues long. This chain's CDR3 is CASGLEKVTF. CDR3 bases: TGTGCCAGCGGCTTAGAGAAAGTTACCTTT.

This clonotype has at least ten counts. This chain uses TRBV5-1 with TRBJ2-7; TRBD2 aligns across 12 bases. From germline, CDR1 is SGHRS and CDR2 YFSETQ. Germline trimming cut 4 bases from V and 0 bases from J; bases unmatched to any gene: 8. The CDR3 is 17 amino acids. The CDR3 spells CASSRSGLAGSSYEQYF. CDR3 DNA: TGCGCCAGCAGCCGAAGCGGACTAGCGGGAAGCTCCTACGAGCAGTACTTC.

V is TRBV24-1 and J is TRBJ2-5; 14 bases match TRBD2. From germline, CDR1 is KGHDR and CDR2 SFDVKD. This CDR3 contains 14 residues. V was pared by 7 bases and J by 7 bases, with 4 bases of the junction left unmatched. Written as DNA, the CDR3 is TGTGCCACCAGGGGACTAGCGGGGGAAGCGACCCAGTACTTC. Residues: CATRGLAGEATQYF.

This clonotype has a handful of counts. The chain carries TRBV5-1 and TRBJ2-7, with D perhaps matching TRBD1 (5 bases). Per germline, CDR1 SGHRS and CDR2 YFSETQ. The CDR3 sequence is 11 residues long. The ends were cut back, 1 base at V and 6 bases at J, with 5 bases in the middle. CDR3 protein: CASSLTGEQYF. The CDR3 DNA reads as TGCGCCAGCAGCTTGACAGGCGAGCAGTACTTC. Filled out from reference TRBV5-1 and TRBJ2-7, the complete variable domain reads KAGVTQTPRYLIKTRGQQVTLSCSPISGHRSVSWYQQTPGQGLQFLFEYFSETQRNKGNFPGRFSGRQFSNSRSEMNVSTLELGDSALYLCASSLTGEQYFGPGTRLTVT.

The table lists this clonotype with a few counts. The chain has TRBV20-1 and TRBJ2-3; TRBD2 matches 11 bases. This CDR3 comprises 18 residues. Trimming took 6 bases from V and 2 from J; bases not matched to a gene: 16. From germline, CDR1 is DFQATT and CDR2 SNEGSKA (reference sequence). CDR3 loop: CSAWGGTSGDGLTDTQYF. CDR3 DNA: TGCAGTGCGTGGGGCGGGACTAGCGGAGATGGGCTCACAGATACGCAGTATTTT.

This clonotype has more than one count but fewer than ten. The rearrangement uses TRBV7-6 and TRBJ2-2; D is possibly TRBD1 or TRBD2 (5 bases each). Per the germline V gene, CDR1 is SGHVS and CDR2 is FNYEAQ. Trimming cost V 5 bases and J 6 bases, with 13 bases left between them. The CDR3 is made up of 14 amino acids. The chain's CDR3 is CASSQNQGAGELFF. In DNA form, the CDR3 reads TGTGCCAGCAGCCAGAATCAGGGAGCCGGGGAGCTGTTTTTT.

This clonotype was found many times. CDR3 region: CASSFQGTDTQYF. CDR3 sequence (DNA): TGTGCCAGCAGTTTTCAGGGCACAGATACGCAGTATTTT. The rearrangement links TRBV6-6 to TRBJ2-3, with D unclear. The V end was cut by 4 bases, the J end by 1 base, with 6 bases between. Per the germline V gene, CDR1 is MNHNY and CDR2 is SVGAGI (reference sequence). The CDR3 consists of 13 residues.

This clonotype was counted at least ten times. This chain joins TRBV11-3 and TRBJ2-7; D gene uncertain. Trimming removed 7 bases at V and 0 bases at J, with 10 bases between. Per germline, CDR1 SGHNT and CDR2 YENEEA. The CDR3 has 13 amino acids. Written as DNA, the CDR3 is TGTGCCAGCAAATTCGTAAGCTCCTACGAGCAGTACTTC. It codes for CASKFVSSYEQYF.

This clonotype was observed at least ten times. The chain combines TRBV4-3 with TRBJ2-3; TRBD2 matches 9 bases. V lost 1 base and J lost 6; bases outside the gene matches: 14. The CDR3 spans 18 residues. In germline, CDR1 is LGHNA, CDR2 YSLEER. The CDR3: CASSQASFLAGALDTQYF. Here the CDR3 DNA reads TGCGCCAGCAGCCAAGCCTCCTTCTTAGCGGGAGCGTTGGATACGCAGTATTTT.

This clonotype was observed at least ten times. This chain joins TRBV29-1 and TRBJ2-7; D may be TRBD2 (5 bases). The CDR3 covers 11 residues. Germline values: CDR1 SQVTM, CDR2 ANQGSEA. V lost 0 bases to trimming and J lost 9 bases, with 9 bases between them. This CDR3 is CSVEDGMGQYF. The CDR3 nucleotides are TGCAGCGTTGAAGACGGGATGGGGCAGTACTTC.